The next 17 T cell receptor beta chains were all read from a single sample in a study of CD8+ T cells in alopecia areata. Reverse transcription of extracted RNA yielded cDNA, which provided the sequencing template. Method: immunoSEQ multiplex PCR; TCRdb's copy keeps in-frame clones and lacks some. The sample yields more than 90,000 clones, 35% to 40% seen once. What was sequenced was CD4+ T cells sorted from blood. All receptors derive from a human donor with alopecia areata.

The V and J genes are TRBV14 and TRBJ1-2, with no clear D. V was shortened by 1 base and J by 2 bases, with 8 bases between the two germline ends. In germline, CDR1 is SGHDN, CDR2 FVKESK. There are 14 residues in the CDR3. The CDR3 DNA follows: TGTGCCAGCAGCCAAGGGGAAGGGAACTATGGCTACACCTTC. Residues: CASSQGEGNYGYTF. The full variable domain, rest sourced from reference TRBV14 and TRBJ1-2, is EAGVTQFPSHSVIEKGQTVTLRCDPISGHDNLYWYRRVMGKEIKFLLHFVKESKQDESGMPNNRFLAERTGGTYSTLKVQPAELEDSGVYFCASSQGEGNYGYTFGSGTRLTVV.

This clone was found a few times. V is TRBV5-1 and J is TRBJ1-4; maybe TRBD1 (6 bases). The CDR3 is 14 residues long. Germline V gene lookup returns CDR1 SGHRS and CDR2 YFSETQ. Trimming took off 4 bases at V and 8 bases at J, with 15 bases between the two ends. The CDR3 nucleotides read TGCGCCAGCAGCCCGACAGGTTCCAGGGAAAAACTGTTTTTT. Amino acid sequence: CASSPTGSREKLFF.

The chain uses TRBV18 and TRBJ2-7; the match to TRBD1 covers 7 bases. V shed 4 bases, J shed 7 bases, and the junction held 16 bases outside the gene matches. Germline CDR1 is KGHSH and CDR2 is LQKENI. The CDR3 extends over 16 amino acids. This CDR3 is CASSQERGRADGEQYF. In DNA, the CDR3 is TGTGCCAGCTCACAAGAGAGGGGGCGGGCCGACGGTGAGCAGTACTTC.

The gene calls are TRBV11-2 and TRBJ2-3; unclear D gene. CDR3 length equals 13 residues. The ends were cut back, 0 bases at V and 7 bases at J, with 8 bases in the middle. The germline CDR1 and CDR2 sequences are SGHAT and FQNNGV. In DNA, the CDR3 is TGTGCCAGCAGCTTAGATCCATCGAATACGCAGTATTTT. It is translated as CASSLDPSNTQYF.

This chain joins TRBV2 and TRBJ1-6; 8 bases are a match to TRBD1. This CDR3 has 13 amino acids. V shed 10 bases, J shed 7 bases, and the junction held 6 bases outside the gene matches. Germline V CDR1 and CDR2: SNHLY, FYNNEI. The chain's CDR3 is CAIRTGWNSPLHF. The CDR3, as DNA: TGTGCCATCAGGACAGGGTGGAATTCACCCCTCCACTTT.

This chain uses TRBV20-1 with TRBJ2-1; a possible D gene is TRBD2 (5 bases). This CDR3 has 11 residues. V was pared by 6 bases and J by 8 bases, with 11 bases between. Germline CDR1 is DFQATT and CDR2 is SNEGSKA (reference sequence). The CDR3 spells CSARQRDEQFF. CDR3 DNA: TGCAGTGCGAGGCAGAGGGATGAGCAGTTCTTC.

The rearrangement links TRBV7-6 to TRBJ2-2; no reliable D call. The V end was cut by 8 bases, the J end by 7 bases, with 11 bases between. Germline CDR1 and CDR2: SGHVS and FNYEAQ. This CDR3 spans 12 amino acids. The CDR3 DNA follows: TGTGCCAGCGGTTCGGATGGCGGGGAGCTGTTTTTT. It codes for CASGSDGGELFF.

The chain couples TRBV6-5 to TRBJ1-2; TRBD1 matches at 7 bases. The trim removed 2 bases at V and 6 bases at J, leaving 6 bases unmatched. Germline V gene lookup returns CDR1 MNHEY and CDR2 SVGAGI. CDR3 length equals 14 residues. This chain's CDR3 is CASSYRDRANGYTF. The CDR3 nucleotides read TGTGCCAGCAGTTACCGCGACAGGGCCAATGGCTACACCTTC.

The CDR3 bases are TGCGCCAGCAGCTTGGCCGGGAGGGACGAGCAGTACTTC. It codes for CASSLAGRDEQYF. The chain is built from TRBV5-1 and TRBJ2-7; TRBD2 matches at 8 bases. The CDR3 runs 13 residues. CDR1 and CDR2 (germline): SGHRS, YFSETQ. Trimming at V came to 0 bases and at J to 5 bases, leaving 1 base not matched to a gene.

The V gene is TRBV7-2, the J gene TRBJ2-1; D is undetermined. The CDR3 runs to 13 residues. Per germline, CDR1 SGHTA and CDR2 FQGNSA. V lost 4 bases to trimming and J lost 1 base, with 5 bases between them. CDR3 in amino acids: CASSSRSYNEQFF. CDR3 DNA: TGTGCCAGCAGCTCCCGATCCTACAATGAGCAGTTCTTC. Drawing the rest from reference TRBV7-2 and TRBJ2-1, the complete variable domain is GAGVSQSPSNKVTEKGKDVELRCDPISGHTALYWYRQSLGQGLEFLIYFQGNSAPDKSGLPSDRFSAERTGGSVSTLTIQRTQQEDSAVYLCASSSRSYNEQFFGPGTRLTVL.

The J gene is TRBJ2-1, the V gene TRBV5-1, with D perhaps matching TRBD2 (6 bases). Trimming took off 8 bases at V and 12 bases at J, with 21 bases between the two ends. The germline gives CDR1 SGHRS, CDR2 YFSETQ. This CDR3 spans 13 amino acids. CDR3 protein: CASGVGGIERQFF. Written as DNA, the CDR3 is TGCGCCAGTGGGGTCGGAGGGATTGAACGGCAGTTCTTC.

The genes are TRBV7-3 and TRBJ1-6; a possible D gene is TRBD1 (6 bases). This CDR3 has 13 residues. Germline lookup yields CDR1 SGHTA and CDR2 FQGTGA. Trimming took 2 bases from V and 9 from J, leaving 8 bases between them. The CDR3: CASSLGTTSPLHF. CDR3 DNA: TGTGCCAGCAGCTTAGGGACAACTTCACCCCTCCACTTT.

The chain links TRBV2 to TRBJ1-4; D gene ambiguous. Trimming took off 5 bases at V and 3 bases at J, with 7 bases between the two ends. From germline, CDR1 is SNHLY and CDR2 FYNNEI. The CDR3 is made up of 13 amino acids. The CDR3 sequence: CASSLLPNEKLFF. The CDR3 DNA is TGTGCCAGCAGTCTACTCCCTAATGAAAAACTGTTTTTT.

The J gene is TRBJ1-2, the V gene TRBV11-2; unclear D gene. The germline CDR1 and CDR2 sequences are SGHAT and FQNNGV. The CDR3 extends over 12 amino acids. Trimming shortened V by 5 bases and J by 3 bases, and 7 bases separated the two germline ends. The CDR3 DNA is TGTGCCAGCAGCGGGAACGACTATGGCTACACCTTC. It encodes CASSGNDYGYTF. The complete variable domain, with remaining parts taken from reference TRBV11-2 and TRBJ1-2, reads EAGVAQSPRYKIIEKRQSVAFWCNPISGHATLYWYQQILGQGPKLLIQFQNNGVVDDSQLPKDRFSAERLKGVDSTLKIQPAKLEDSAVYLCASSGNDYGYTFGSGTRLTVV.

The chain combines TRBV29-1 with TRBJ2-5; D is perhaps TRBD1 or TRBD2 (6 bases each). With 6 bases removed from V and 1 base from J, the gap between germline ends came to 12 bases. Germline CDR1 and CDR2: SQVTM and ANQGSEA. The CDR3 runs 13 residues. The chain's CDR3 is CSVGGGPQETQYF. The CDR3 DNA is TGCAGCGTCGGAGGGGGGCCCCAAGAGACCCAGTACTTC.

This chain joins TRBV30 and TRBJ2-2; D perhaps matches TRBD1 (5 bases). The CDR3 sequence is 15 residues long. Trimming pared 0 bases from V and 1 base from J, leaving 9 bases between. The V gene's germline CDR1 is GTSNPN and CDR2 SVGIG (reference sequence). CDR3 region: CAWSVRQGNTGELFF. The CDR3 coding sequence is TGTGCCTGGAGTGTACGTCAGGGGAACACCGGGGAGCTGTTTTTT. Full variable domain (missing parts from reference TRBV30 and TRBJ2-2): SQTIHQWPATLVQPVGSPLSLECTVEGTSNPNLYWYRQAAGRGLQLLFYSVGIGQISSEVPQNLSASRPQDRQFILSSKKLLLSDSGFYLCAWSVRQGNTGELFFGEGSRLTVL.

The V call is TRBV5-1, the J call TRBJ2-1; D might be TRBD1 (5 bases). Trimming shortened V by 1 base and J by 3 bases, and 5 bases separated the two germline ends. Per germline, CDR1 SGHRS and CDR2 YFSETQ. The CDR3 length is 13 residues. In nucleotides, the CDR3 is TGCGCCAGCAGCTTGCAGGGCTACAATGAGCAGTTCTTC. This gives the protein CASSLQGYNEQFF.